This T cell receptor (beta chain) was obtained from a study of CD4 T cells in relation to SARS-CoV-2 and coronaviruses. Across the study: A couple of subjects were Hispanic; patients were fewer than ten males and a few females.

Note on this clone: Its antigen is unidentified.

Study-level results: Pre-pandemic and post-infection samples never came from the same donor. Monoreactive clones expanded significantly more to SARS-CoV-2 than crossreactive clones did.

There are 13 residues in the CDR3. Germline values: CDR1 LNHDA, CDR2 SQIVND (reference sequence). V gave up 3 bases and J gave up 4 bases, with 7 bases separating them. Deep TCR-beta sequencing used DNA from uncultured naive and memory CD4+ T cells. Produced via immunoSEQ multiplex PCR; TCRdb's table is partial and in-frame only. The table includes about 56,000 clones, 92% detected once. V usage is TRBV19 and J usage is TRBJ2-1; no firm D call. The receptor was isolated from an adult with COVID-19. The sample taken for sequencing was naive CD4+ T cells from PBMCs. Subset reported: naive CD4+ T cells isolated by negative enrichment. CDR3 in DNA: TGTGCCAGTAGTATTCCCTTTTACAATGAGCAGTTCTTC. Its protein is CASSIPFYNEQFF.